This T cell receptor beta chain was identified during a study of CD8 T cells in Susac syndrome. This clonotype was detected once. With random hexamers, reverse transcription was performed on about 0.5 to 1 ug of RNA. TCRdb used MiXCR to reprocess the immunoSEQ multiplex PCR reads, holding one entry per CDR3 protein. This sample yields 45,000 to 60,000 distinct CDR3 sequences, of which around 93% are seen a single time; roughly 0.5% belongs to the top ten. The V gene lost 4 bases and the J gene lost 3 bases, with 13 bases spanning the gap. This CDR3 has 14 residues. Per the germline V gene, CDR1 is SGHDT and CDR2 is YYEEEE.

The chain recombines TRBV5-6 with TRBJ1-2; D gene ambiguous. This sequence originates from a human donor with multiple sclerosis. Sequenced input: CD8+ T cells from PBMCs. CDR3 in amino acids: CASSPQRAYYGYTF. CDR3 nucleotide sequence: TGTGCCAGCAGCCCCCAGAGGGCATACTATGGCTACACCTTC.